This T cell receptor (beta chain) derives from a study of cytomegalovirus exposure and HLA in healthy donors (dated by TCRdb to 2016 to 2017). Broadly, across the study: In an earlier analysis of 587 of the donors, about 260 Gb of sequence data and 95 million to 130 million unique TCR beta sequences from 150 million to 200 million T cells were reported. The study used immunosequencing to profile the T cell repertoires of approximately 690 subjects and linked those repertoires to cytomegalovirus serostatus. Alongside the repertoire data, information on donor age, sex, ethnicity and CMV serostatus was compiled. Genome-wide SNP genotypes for about 60% of the 666 donors were used in a later genetic analysis, which treated that subset as a discovery cohort. To predict cytomegalovirus infection status, the study combined high-throughput TCR immunosequencing, statistical association of individual TCRs with disease status, and machine learning. HLA typing included class I and class II loci at four-digit resolution. In a later analysis, previously published TCR beta repertoires from 500 to 750 donors were re-analyzed and high-resolution HLA genotyping was added so that TCR occurrence patterns could be studied. The genetic ancestry cluster associated with self-reported Caucasian donors included roughly four fifths of the approximately 400 genotyped donors. Every discovery cohort repertoire had been produced on one sequencing platform. Roughly 5 DR-DQ haplotypes were handled as single units for association and clustering, since linkage in the cohort was strong. The study aimed to test whether signatures of past pathogen exposure could be identified by cataloging public T cell receptors. An earlier analysis of fewer than 750 of the donors used high-throughput TCR beta sequencing to judge whether each TCR beta V gene segment behaved as functional or pseudogenic. The number of typed donors differed by locus: about 629-640 for A, B, C, DRB1 and DQB1; some 500 for DQA1; some 590 for DPA1; and about 450 for DPB1. A separate validation cohort of 100 to 150 different subjects was used in addition to the approximately 700-subject first cohort. The later analysis used no new phenotypic data to find candidate immune exposures, relying instead on TCR beta sequences and their occurrence across donors. Across around 400 genotyped donors of the cohort, an average of roughly 250,000 unique TCR beta nucleotide sequences per donor were sequenced, and roughly a sixth of those sequences were non-productive. Roughly 300 gigabases of sequencing data and approximately 91 million unique TCR sequences made up an early release that covered 500 to 650 HLA-typed donors.

Overall study outcomes, separate from this receptor: The presence/absence analyses assumed that sequencing depth was roughly uniform across donors, and that assumption may not be true. HLA typing was unavailable for some donors at each locus, so association tests used only the typed subset. Linkage disequilibrium might explain the correlated functional status among segregating V segments, but an unknown experimental factor could not be excluded. V-gene and J-gene trimming of TCR beta chains was associated with a missense DCLRE1C variant in a later genetic analysis, and the association was replicated in an independent cohort. Compared with equally common non-associated chains, HLA-associated TCR beta chains in a later analysis were more clonally expanded and had lower generation probabilities. A group of highly shared sequence variants was considered likely to be a technical artifact of the sequencing pipeline. For the cohort, immune exposure information was limited to CMV serostatus. A later analysis associated 17,000 or so TCR beta sequences with specific HLA alleles at a false discovery rate of 0.05. Seventeen rarely observed V segments, including chromosome 9 orphons, were excluded from the earlier analysis of almost 600 of the donors because counts were too low. According to a later analysis, most CMV-associated TCR beta chains appeared to be HLA-restricted, and the HLA associations seemed to be driven largely by CMV exposure. When HLA alleles, especially DR and DQ, strongly co-occurred, TCR associations were difficult to assign to individual alleles. The study listed 150 to 200 TCR beta chains as associated with cytomegalovirus. The authors suggested that the approach could potentially be extended to other disease states and immunological phenotypes. In a later analysis, several top co-occurrence clusters were reported to appear linked to parvovirus B19, influenza, CMV and Epstein-Barr virus. Only TCR beta chains were sequenced in this cohort, and the absence of alpha or paired-chain data limited detectable features. In an earlier analysis of more than 450 of the donors, most TCR beta V segments were observed in productive rearrangements about 87% or about 30% of the time, broadly matching IMGT annotations. A further reported finding was that TCR beta sequences accurately predicted the HLA-A and HLA-B alleles for most subjects in the first cohort. Compared with the approximately 700-donor mean, donors in an Asian-associated ancestry cluster had fewer N-insertions in productive TCRs, according to a later genetic analysis. In vitro tests confirmed that a few of the cytomegalovirus-associated TCR beta chains recognize cytomegalovirus antigens. The 87-base-pair reads could not distinguish some IMGT-functional V segments, including TRBV6-2 and TRBV6-3, so those segments were excluded. A later analysis found that TCR association rates varied across HLA loci, with DRB1 alleles showing the most associated TCRs and HLA-C alleles the fewest. In both the original and validation cohorts, the classifier was reported to diagnose cytomegalovirus status with high specificity and sensitivity. Across donors, most TCR sequences were observed very rarely, whereas some public TCRs were present in many individuals.

On this clone: Its antigen is not yet known. The sample holds no much larger clone one base away, and base qualities are not on file.

Library construction relied on the immunoSEQ multiplex PCR assay. For the multiplex PCR, a mixture combining 60 forward primers for TCR Vbeta segments and 13 reverse primers for TCR Jbeta segments was used. A multiplex PCR assay on genomic DNA amplified the CDR3 region of rearranged TCR beta genes. The amplified TCR beta libraries were sequenced on the Illumina HiSeq System as 87-base-pair reads. The authors processed their data as follows. A later analysis tallied 75 million to 95 million unique TCR beta chains across the 640 or so repertoires, and approximately 12 million of those chains were shared by two or more donors. To remove PCR and sequencing errors, raw reads were error-corrected and collapsed into unique sequences using a nearest-neighbor algorithm that merged closely related sequences. V, D and J gene segments were assigned by aligning CDR3 sequences to IMGT reference sequences. For a sequence to be retained, a match of at least six nucleotides was required to both a V gene segment and a J gene segment. Rearrangements were called productive when the CDR3 lacked stop codons and stayed in frame with V and J; all others were non-productive. Following IMGT convention, CDR3 was defined as the stretch from the second conserved V-encoded cysteine to the conserved J-encoded phenylalanine. In an earlier analysis of just under 600 of the donors, sequences lacking an unambiguous match to a single V gene segment were excluded. In an earlier analysis of 587 of the donors, a V segment was called functional when productive rearrangements were above 56.7%, and segregating when the standard deviation between donors exceeded 5%. To diagnose cytomegalovirus status from the catalog of TCR beta chain sequences, a statistical classification framework was built. In a later analysis, TCR nucleotide sequences were compared against IMGT/GENE-DB human TR gene sequences so that V and J genes could be assigned. A later analysis assigned CDR3 sequences and most-parsimonious VDJ recombination scenarios with the TCRdist pipeline. In a later analysis, every TCR beta chain was defined by the combination of its CDR3 amino acid sequence and its V-gene family, and reads without a unique V-gene family were dropped. A later analysis removed 500 to 650 highly shared, low-generation-probability nucleotide sequences to deal with suspected cross-contamination and a sequencing artifact. For each public chain, a later analysis derived a clonal expansion index from normalized ranks of inferred template counts within each repertoire. A later analysis computed generation probabilities with a VDJ recombination model fitted to out-of-frame rearrangements, and checked the results against IGoR. Hypergeometric tests were used in a later analysis to score TCR-TCR, TCR-HLA and TCR-CMV co-occurrence, with a repertoire-size bias correction applied to the TCR pairs. A later analysis estimated false discovery rates by permuting HLA or CMV assignments 20 times. In a later analysis, co-occurring TCRs were grouped using DBSCAN, with TCRdist sequence similarity added in when clustering inside HLA-allele-positive subsets. Repertoires with fewer than 30,000 or more than 120,000 public chains were left out of co-occurrence clustering, as were about 5 repertoires with anomalous nucleotide sharing. The immuneACCESS repertoire file appears here via TCRdb, limited to in-frame rearrangements. These files lack a portion of the clones; in checked studies, under half of the deficit traces to unresolved V genes, and the cause of the others is not known. From that table come the V and J calls and clone size; the DNA was used to work out D and trimming. A total of fewer than 120,000 clones appear in this sample, more than 65% of them only once. About an eighth of the sample comes from the top ten.

The cohort consisted of 600 to 750 healthy bone marrow donors. At the time of sampling, all cohort members were nominally healthy, though unrecorded immune exposures were likely present. The donor tested CMV seropositive and was one of the 289 seropositive cohort members. Each donor provided a peripheral blood sample, and peripheral blood mononuclear cells were used for TCR beta sequencing. The Qiagen DNeasy Blood Extraction Kit was used to extract genomic DNA from the blood cell samples. The CDR3, cysteine through phenylalanine, is 14 amino acids long. Only the CDR3 DNA stays, 42 bases, in frame from base 1. For CDR1 and CDR2, the germline V gene lists SNHLY and FYNNEI. After removal of 4 bases from V and 8 bases from J, the junction retains 8 bases not matched to a gene.

The origin of this receptor is a man aged 25-40 years in good health and CMV-seropositive. The chain was built from TRBV2 and TRBJ1-2, with TRBD1 matching 9 junction bases. Material for sequencing was PBMCs. The DNA sequence reads TGTGCCAGCAGTGGAGGGACAGGGTCGAACGGCTACACCTTC. This encodes CASSGGTGSNGYTF.